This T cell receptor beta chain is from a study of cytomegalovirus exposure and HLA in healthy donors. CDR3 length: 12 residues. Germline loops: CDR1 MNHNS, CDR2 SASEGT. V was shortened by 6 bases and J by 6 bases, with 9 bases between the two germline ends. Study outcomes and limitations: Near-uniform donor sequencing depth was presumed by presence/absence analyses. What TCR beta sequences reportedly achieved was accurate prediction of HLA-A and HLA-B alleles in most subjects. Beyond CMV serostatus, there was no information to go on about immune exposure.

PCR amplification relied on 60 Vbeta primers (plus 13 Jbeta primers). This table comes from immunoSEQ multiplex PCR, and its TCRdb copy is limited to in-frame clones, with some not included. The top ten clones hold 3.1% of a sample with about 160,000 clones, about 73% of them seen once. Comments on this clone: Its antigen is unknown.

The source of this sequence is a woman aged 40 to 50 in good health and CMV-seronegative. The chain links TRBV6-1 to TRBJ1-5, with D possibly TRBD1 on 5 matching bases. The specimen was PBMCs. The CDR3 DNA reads TGTGCCAGCAGGCCAGGGCGTCAGCCCCAGCATTTT. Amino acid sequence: CASRPGRQPQHF.